What follows are 30 T cell receptor beta chains derived from one specimen sequenced in a study of response to subunit inactivated influenza vaccine. TCRdb re-called the RT-PCR reads through MiXCR, storing one row per CDR3 protein. The sample holds hundreds of thousands of distinct CDR3 sequences, 12% to 15% seen once. The sequencing here drew on PBMCs from blood, taken around two weeks before vaccination. These receptors all stem from a man aged 45 to 65 who received an inactivated influenza vaccine.

The V gene is TRBV7-4, the J gene TRBJ2-7, with D possibly matching TRBD1 (5 bases). CDR3 length: 13 residues. Germline V CDR1 and CDR2: SGHVT, SQSDAQ. The CDR3 nucleotides read TGTGCTAGGGGCGACAACTTATCCTACGAGCAGTACTTC. Amino acid sequence: CARGDNLSYEQYF.

This rearrangement joins TRBV3-1 to TRBJ2-2, with D tentatively TRBD2 (6 bases). The CDR3 runs to 14 residues. Germline assignment: CDR1 LGHDT and CDR2 YNNKEL (reference sequence). V lost 8 bases, J lost 0 bases, and 10 bases lay in between. CDR3: CASWGGANTGELFF. The CDR3 DNA reads TGTGCCAGCTGGGGCGGGGCGAACACCGGGGAGCTGTTTTTT.

This clonotype occurred a few times. The J gene is TRBJ1-1, the V gene TRBV6-5, with D possibly being TRBD1 (6 bases). The V gene lost 0 bases and the J gene lost 4 bases, with 12 bases spanning the gap. The CDR3 has 15 residues. Germline V gene data show CDR1 as MNHEY and CDR2 as SVGAGI. The CDR3 reads CASSYSLGGGTEAFF. CDR3 in DNA: TGTGCCAGCAGTTACTCGCTGGGAGGGGGCACTGAAGCTTTCTTT.

This clonotype has a handful of counts. This chain joins TRBV29-1 and TRBJ2-1, with a possible D match to TRBD1 (6 bases). The CDR3 length is 17 residues. Trimming stripped 5 bases from V and 1 base from J, with 21 bases between. Germline-derived CDR1 and CDR2 are SQVTM and ANQGSEA. The CDR3 DNA reads TGCAGCGTTAGGTTGTCCGGGTACAGGGTTTCCTACAATGAGCAGTTCTTC. It yields the protein CSVRLSGYRVSYNEQFF.

This clonotype was found once. A much larger clone lies one base from this, so it may be a read error. The CDR3 DNA reads TGTGCCAGCAGCCAGGGACTAGCGGGAGTCGAGCAGTACTTC. Translation: CASSQGLAGVEQYF. The rearrangement joins TRBV12-3 or TRBV12-4 to TRBJ2-7; 14 bases agree with TRBD2. The ends lost 6 bases at V and 6 bases at J; junction bases unmatched: 4. The CDR3 extends over 14 amino acids.

The rearrangement uses TRBV29-1 and TRBJ2-5, with 8 bases aligning to TRBD2. The CDR3 totals 13 residues. Germline V lookup: CDR1 SQVTM, CDR2 ANQGSEA. With V trimmed by 6 bases and J by 5 bases, 8 bases remained unmatched. The CDR3 region is CSVAPGGWETQYF. The CDR3 DNA follows: TGCAGCGTCGCCCCGGGGGGGTGGGAGACCCAGTACTTC.

This clonotype was seen more than once but under ten times. The rearrangement joins TRBV15 to TRBJ2-7, with D possibly being TRBD1 (5 bases). CDR1 is LNHNV and CDR2 is YYDKDF in the germline V gene (reference sequence). The ends were cut back, 6 bases at V and 2 bases at J, with 14 bases in the middle. The CDR3 has 14 amino acids. The CDR3 reads CATRSAGHTYEQYF. The CDR3 DNA reads as TGTGCCACCAGGTCTGCAGGGCATACCTACGAGCAGTACTTC.

This chain links TRBV6-2 or TRBV6-3 with TRBJ2-1; 11 bases are shared with TRBD2. The length of the CDR3 is 16 residues. Germline V gene data show CDR1 as MNHEY and CDR2 as SVGEGT. V lost 6 bases, J lost 4 bases, and 8 bases stayed unmatched. CDR3 nucleotides: TGTGCCAGCAGGGGGGAGGGACTAGCGGATTACAATGAGCAGTTCTTC. The encoded protein is CASRGEGLADYNEQFF.

This clonotype was seen more than once but under ten times. The chain carries TRBV12-3 or TRBV12-4 and TRBJ2-2; 7 bases are a match to TRBD2. V shed 6 bases, J shed 4 bases, and the junction held 8 bases outside the gene matches. This CDR3 spans 15 amino acids. This CDR3 is CASRLRTSPTGELFF. The DNA of the CDR3 is TGTGCCAGCAGACTTCGGACTAGTCCCACCGGGGAGCTGTTTTTT.

This clonotype was seen at least ten times. The chain recombines TRBV27 with TRBJ2-3; a weak D match, TRBD2 (6 bases). With 8 bases removed from V and 0 bases from J, the gap between germline ends came to 18 bases. Per germline, CDR1 MNHEY and CDR2 SMNVEV (reference sequence). CDR3 length: 16 residues. The CDR3 DNA follows: TGTGCCAGCTCTCAGGGAGTAGCGGTTAGCACAGATACGCAGTATTTT. It codes for CASSQGVAVSTDTQYF.

This clonotype was picked up many times. The V gene is TRBV29-1, the J gene TRBJ1-1; D gene unclear. V lost 7 bases and J lost 0, with 9 bases in between. This CDR3 region has 12 residues. Per the germline V gene, CDR1 is SQVTM and CDR2 is ANQGSEA. The CDR3 region is CSAQELNTEAFF. CDR3 in DNA: TGCAGCGCCCAGGAGCTGAACACTGAAGCTTTCTTT.

This clonotype was recorded at least ten times. The chain employs TRBV6-5 and TRBJ2-2; D not resolved. CDR1 and CDR2 (germline): MNHEY, SVGAGI. The CDR3 has 12 residues. Trimming left V 0 bases short and J 6 bases short, with 2 bases between. As DNA, the CDR3 is TGTGCCAGCAGTTACTCAGCCGGGGAGCTGTTTTTT. It translates to CASSYSAGELFF.

This sequence joins TRBV6-5 and TRBJ2-1, with 11 bases matching TRBD2. Germline V gives CDR1 MNHEY, CDR2 SVGAGI. The V and J ends lost 6 bases and 7 bases, in that order; junction bases with no gene match: 8. The CDR3 is made up of 15 amino acids. DNA for the CDR3: TGTGCCAGCAGCTATAGCGGGAGGGCCGGGAATGAGCAGTTCTTC. Translated: CASSYSGRAGNEQFF.

This clonotype was detected only once. The chain employs TRBV20-1 and TRBJ2-7, with D possibly matching TRBD2 (5 bases). V was cut by 4 bases and J by 5 bases, with 18 bases left in between. This CDR3 comprises 14 residues. Per germline, CDR1 DFQATT and CDR2 SNEGSKA (reference sequence). The CDR3 DNA sequence: TGCAGTGCTAAGAAAAGTAACGGGATCCACGAGCAGTACTTC. It translates to CSAKKSNGIHEQYF.

This clonotype was counted a few times. The chain couples TRBV20-1 to TRBJ1-2; D unresolved. Germline V lookup: CDR1 DFQATT, CDR2 SNEGSKA (reference sequence). The CDR3 totals 10 residues. Trimming cost V 5 bases and J 5 bases, with 6 bases left between them. The CDR3 reads CSALEYGYTF. For the CDR3, the DNA is TGCAGTGCTCTCGAATATGGCTACACCTTC.

This chain joins TRBV5-1 and TRBJ1-1; D not certain. This CDR3 region has 12 residues. CDR1 and CDR2 (germline): SGHRS, YFSETQ. Trimming stripped 3 bases from V and 8 bases from J, with 11 bases between. Written as DNA, the CDR3 is TGCGCCAGCAGCTATATTCCAGGAGAAGCTTTCTTT. Amino acids: CASSYIPGEAFF.

This clonotype came up many times. The V gene is TRBV5-6, the J gene TRBJ1-5, with 7 bases that match TRBD1. This CDR3 has 16 amino acids. CDR1 and CDR2 (germline): SGHDT, YYEEEE. After removal of 2 bases from V and 0 bases from J, the junction contained 5 bases not matched to a gene. CDR3 nucleotides: TGTGCCAGCAGCTTCGGGACAGCTTTTAGCAATCAGCCCCAGCATTTT. It is translated as CASSFGTAFSNQPQHF.

The chain uses TRBV29-1 and TRBJ2-3, with D perhaps matching TRBD1 (6 bases). The V and J ends lost 0 bases and 4 bases respectively, with 20 bases between them. CDR1 and CDR2 from the germline V gene are SQVTM and ANQGSEA. This CDR3 spans 17 amino acids. CDR3 DNA sequence: TGCAGCGTTGAAGATCGCCCACCGGGACACCCCGCAGATACGCAGTATTTT. Translating it yields CSVEDRPPGHPADTQYF.

The chain couples TRBV11-2 to TRBJ2-5; TRBD2 agrees at 16 bases. Germline CDR1 and CDR2: SGHAT and FQNNGV. Germline trimming cut 5 bases from V and 5 bases from J; bases unmatched to any gene: 11. The CDR3 contains 18 residues. CDR3 bases: TGTGCCAGCAGCCGCACCGGGACTAGCGGGAGGGCCGGGGAGACCCAGTACTTC. Translating gives CASSRTGTSGRAGETQYF.

The chain joins TRBV6-1 to TRBJ2-2; either TRBD1 or TRBD2 may fit D (6 bases each). This CDR3 has 16 residues. V lost 3 bases to trimming and J lost 4 bases, with 15 bases between them. The V gene's germline CDR1 is MNHNS and CDR2 SASEGT. In DNA, the CDR3 is TGTGCCAGCAGTGACACAGGGAGGTTGGCCACCGGGGAGCTGTTTTTT. Translated: CASSDTGRLATGELFF.

The chain employs TRBV7-9 and TRBJ1-5; D may be TRBD1 (5 bases). Germline V gene data show CDR1 as SEHNR and CDR2 as FQNEAQ (reference sequence). V lost 2 bases to trimming and J lost 5 bases, with 7 bases between them. This CDR3 spans 13 amino acids. CDR3 region: CASSLKGDQPQHF. CDR3 coding DNA: TGTGCCAGCAGCTTAAAAGGGGATCAGCCCCAGCATTTT.

The chain recombines TRBV9 with TRBJ2-1, with 12 positions matching TRBD2. This CDR3 is 15 amino acids long. Germline CDR1 reads SGDLS; CDR2 reads YYNGEE. J was trimmed by 8 bases and V by 0 bases; bases with no gene match: 3. CDR3 sequence: CASSVASGGGYEQFF. CDR3 bases: TGTGCCAGCAGCGTAGCTAGCGGGGGGGGGTATGAGCAGTTCTTC.

V usage is TRBV12-3 or TRBV12-4 and J usage is TRBJ2-2; D possibly uses TRBD1 or TRBD2 (7 bases each). The ends were cut back, 5 bases at V and 4 bases at J, with 14 bases in the middle. The CDR3 is 15 amino acids. CDR3 protein: CASSEAGGVTGELFF. The DNA for the CDR3 is TGTGCCAGCAGTGAAGCAGGGGGGGTCACCGGGGAGCTGTTTTTT.

This clonotype has at least ten counts. V gene TRBV9 combines with J gene TRBJ1-2, with D uncertain. Per germline, CDR1 SGDLS and CDR2 YYNGEE. V was cut by 2 bases and J by 8 bases, with 16 bases left in between. This CDR3 spans 14 amino acids. The CDR3 nucleotides read TGTGCCAGCAGCGTGTCCGCATCAATACAGGGCTACACCTTC. Its translation is CASSVSASIQGYTF.

This clonotype was counted a few times. The V gene is TRBV20-1, the J gene TRBJ2-5, with D perhaps being TRBD1 or TRBD2 (5 bases each). Germline loops: CDR1 DFQATT, CDR2 SNEGSKA (reference sequence). The V end was cut by 5 bases, the J end by 0 bases, with 13 bases between. The CDR3 runs to 14 residues. The CDR3 DNA follows: TGCAGTGCTCCGTCGGGGCAGTACCAAGAGACCCAGTACTTC. Translation gives CSAPSGQYQETQYF.

This clonotype turned up a few times. This chain links TRBV20-1 with TRBJ2-5; TRBD1 matches at 7 bases. From germline, CDR1 is DFQATT and CDR2 SNEGSKA (reference sequence). V dropped 2 bases and J dropped 2; count of bases not matched to a gene: 11. This CDR3 comprises 16 residues. The CDR3 is CSARPRTGQRQETQYF. CDR3 DNA sequence: TGCAGTGCTAGACCGAGGACGGGACAGAGACAAGAGACCCAGTACTTC.

In nucleotides, the CDR3 is TGCGCCAGCAGCTCCAACCGACTCGAGAGAAGCTCCTACGAGCAGTACTTC. Translating gives CASSSNRLERSSYEQYF. J is TRBJ2-7 and V is TRBV5-1; D gene ambiguous. From germline, CDR1 is SGHRS and CDR2 YFSETQ. There are 17 residues in the CDR3. V was clipped by 3 bases and J by 0 bases, with 19 bases between them.

Only a few counts were recorded for this clonotype. The chain is built from TRBV20-1 and TRBJ1-1, with a weak D call TRBD1 (6 bases). This CDR3 is 15 amino acids long. V lost 6 bases and J 0 bases, leaving 17 bases between the germline ends. Germline CDR1 reads DFQATT; CDR2 reads SNEGSKA (reference sequence). CDR3 sequence (DNA): TGCAGTGCACGAGGGGGGAAAGGAATGAACACTGAAGCTTTCTTT. Residues: CSARGGKGMNTEAFF.

This clonotype was observed a few times. The genes are TRBV5-6 and TRBJ2-4; D is unclear. Deletions cut 2 bases from V and 5 bases from J, with 8 bases between. Germline CDR1 is SGHDT and CDR2 is YYEEEE. The CDR3 has 13 residues. The CDR3 protein is CASSLGWENIQYF. The CDR3 region has the DNA TGTGCCAGCAGCTTAGGTTGGGAAAACATTCAGTACTTC.

This rearrangement joins TRBV10-3 to TRBJ2-3; 11 nucleotides line up with TRBD2. The germline V gene has CDR1 ENHRY and CDR2 SYGVKD. The trim removed 6 bases at V and 5 bases at J, leaving 7 bases unmatched. This CDR3 region has 15 residues. The CDR3 DNA reads as TGTGCCATCAGAACTAGCGGGGGACAGGGAGATACGCAGTATTTT. As protein: CAIRTSGGQGDTQYF.